A single sample is the source of the 4 T cell receptor beta chains below, sequenced in a study of identical twins. TCRdb called the 5' RACE reads again in MiXCR, with one record for every CDR3 protein. The sample has approximately 1.8 million distinct CDR3 sequences, around a third seen once. Sequenced material: cord blood. All receptors derive from a newborn girl in good health.

The V and J genes are TRBV7-9 and TRBJ1-4; no reliable D call. The germline V gene encodes CDR1 SEHNR and CDR2 FQNEAQ (reference sequence). The V end lost 1 base, the J end lost 5 bases, and 14 bases lay between the germline ends. CDR3 length: 16 residues. The CDR3 protein is CASSLGRGRKNEKLFF. For the CDR3, the DNA is TGTGCCAGCAGCTTAGGTCGGGGAAGGAAGAATGAAAAACTGTTTTTT.

V and J are TRBV6-6 and TRBJ2-5; D gene unclear. This CDR3 comprises 13 residues. Looked up from germline, CDR1 is MNHNY and CDR2 is SVGAGI (reference sequence). Trimming cost V 2 bases and J 7 bases, with 11 bases left between them. The CDR3 loop is CASSYGPVGTQYF. The CDR3 nucleotides are TGTGCCAGCAGTTACGGTCCAGTGGGGACCCAGTACTTC.

This clonotype was seen a few times. The rearrangement uses TRBV20-1 and TRBJ2-7; 8 nucleotides match TRBD1. The CDR3 has 13 amino acids. The V gene end was trimmed by 5 bases and the J gene end by 3 bases; junction bases not matched to a gene: 6. Germline-derived CDR1 and CDR2 are DFQATT and SNEGSKA (reference sequence). CDR3 sequence (DNA): TGCAGTGCTTATAAGACAGGGGTCTACGAGCAGTACTTC. It specifies CSAYKTGVYEQYF.

This clonotype was picked up many times. This chain uses TRBV12-3 or TRBV12-4 with TRBJ1-2, with D possibly TRBD1 on 6 matching bases. The CDR3 sequence is 12 residues long. The V and J ends lost 8 bases and 5 bases respectively, with 12 bases between them. CDR3 protein: CASLTRGYGYTF. The CDR3 coding sequence is TGTGCCAGCTTGACGAGGGGGTATGGCTACACCTTC.